This record covers a single T cell receptor beta chain. V was trimmed by 3 bases and J by 7 bases, leaving 19 bases between them. The CDR3 loop spans 17 amino acids. Germline loops: CDR1 SEHNR, CDR2 FQNEAQ (reference sequence). The sample originates from a study of radiotherapy plus CTLA-4 blockade in lung cancer. Sequencing was performed with immunoSEQ multiplex PCR; in TCRdb, only in-frame clones are kept and a portion is missing. Found here are around 72,000 clones, 78% of them singletons; the top ten hold about 6.6%. The source is a human donor with non-small cell lung cancer who had a complete response to radiotherapy plus ipilimumab. The specimen was peripheral blood, collected from a patient treated with radiotherapy plus ipilimumab. This chain uses TRBV7-9 with TRBJ1-6; D is possibly TRBD1 (6 bases). The DNA of the CDR3 is TGTGCCAGCAGCTTGGGACATAATATGGGGGGAAATTCACCCCTCCACTTT. This encodes CASSLGHNMGGNSPLHF.